This T cell receptor beta chain was retrieved from a study of T cell responses to AZD1222 COVID-19 vaccine. The protocol was immunoSEQ multiplex PCR, while the TCRdb copy is restricted to in-frame clones and leaves out a portion. The sample lists around 130,000 clones, 70% to 90% seen once, with less than 3.5% in the top ten. V shed 5 bases and J 2 bases; nucleotides not matched to a gene: 2. The CDR3 runs to 14 residues. Looked up from germline, CDR1 is MDHEN and CDR2 is SYDVKM. It was second doses at about 4 or about 12 weeks that were pooled. The sequences come from peripheral blood, collected 28 days after the second AZD1222 dose. This receptor was obtained from an adult who received the AZD1222 COVID-19 vaccine. The chain combines TRBV28 with TRBJ1-2, with 10 nucleotides matching TRBD1. DNA of the CDR3: TGTGCCAGCAGTCGACAGGGGGCGAACTATGGCTACACCTTC. It is translated as CASSRQGANYGYTF.